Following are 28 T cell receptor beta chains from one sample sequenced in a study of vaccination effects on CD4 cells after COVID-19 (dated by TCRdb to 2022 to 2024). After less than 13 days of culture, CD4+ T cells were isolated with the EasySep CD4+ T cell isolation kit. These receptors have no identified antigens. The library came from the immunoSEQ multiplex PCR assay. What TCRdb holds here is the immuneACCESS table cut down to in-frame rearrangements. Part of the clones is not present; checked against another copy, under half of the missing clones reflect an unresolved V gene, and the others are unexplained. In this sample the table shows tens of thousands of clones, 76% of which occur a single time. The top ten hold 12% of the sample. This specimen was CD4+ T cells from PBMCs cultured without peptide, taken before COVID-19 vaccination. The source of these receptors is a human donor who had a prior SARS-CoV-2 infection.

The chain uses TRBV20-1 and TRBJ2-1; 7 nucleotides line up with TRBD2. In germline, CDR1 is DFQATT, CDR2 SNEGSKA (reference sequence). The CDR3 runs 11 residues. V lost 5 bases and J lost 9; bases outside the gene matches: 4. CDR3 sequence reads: CSAFREGEQFF. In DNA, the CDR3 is TGCAGTGCTTTCAGGGAGGGTGAGCAGTTCTTC.

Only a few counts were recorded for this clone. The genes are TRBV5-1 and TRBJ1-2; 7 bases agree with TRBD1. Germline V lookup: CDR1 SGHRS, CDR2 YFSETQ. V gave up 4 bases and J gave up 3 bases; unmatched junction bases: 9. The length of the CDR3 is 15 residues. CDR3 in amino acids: CASSTGQVGDYGYTF. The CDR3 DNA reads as TGCGCCAGCAGCACCGGACAGGTGGGGGACTATGGCTACACCTTC.

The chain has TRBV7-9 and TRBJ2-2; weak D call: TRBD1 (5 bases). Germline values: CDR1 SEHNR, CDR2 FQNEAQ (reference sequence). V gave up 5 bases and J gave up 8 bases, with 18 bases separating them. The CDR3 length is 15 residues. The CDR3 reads CASSPRTPAGGELFF. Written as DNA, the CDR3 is TGTGCCAGCAGCCCTCGGACACCGGCCGGTGGGGAGCTGTTTTTT.

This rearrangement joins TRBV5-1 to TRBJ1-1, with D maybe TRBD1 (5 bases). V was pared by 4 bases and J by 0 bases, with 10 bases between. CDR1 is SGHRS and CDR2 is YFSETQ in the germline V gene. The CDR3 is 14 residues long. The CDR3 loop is CASSPDRLNTEAFF. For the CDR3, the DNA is TGCGCCAGCAGCCCTGACAGATTGAACACTGAAGCTTTCTTT.

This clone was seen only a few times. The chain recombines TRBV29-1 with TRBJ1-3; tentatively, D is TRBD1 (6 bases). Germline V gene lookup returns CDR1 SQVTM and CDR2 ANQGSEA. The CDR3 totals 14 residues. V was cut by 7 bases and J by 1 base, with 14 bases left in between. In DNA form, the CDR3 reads TGCAGCGCCATCCAGGGGACATCTGGAAACACCATATATTTT. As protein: CSAIQGTSGNTIYF. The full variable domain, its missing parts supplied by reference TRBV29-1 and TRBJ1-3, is SAVISQKPSRDICQRGTSLTIQCQVDSQVTMMFWYRQQPGQSLTLIATANQGSEATYESGFVIDKFPISRPNLTFSTLTVSNMSPEDSSIYLCSAIQGTSGNTIYFGEGSWLTVV.

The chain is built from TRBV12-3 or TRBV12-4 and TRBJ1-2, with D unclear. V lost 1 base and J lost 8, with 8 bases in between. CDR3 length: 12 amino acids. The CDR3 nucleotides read TGTGCCAGCAGTTTAGGACTTCGGGGCTACACCTTC. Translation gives CASSLGLRGYTF.

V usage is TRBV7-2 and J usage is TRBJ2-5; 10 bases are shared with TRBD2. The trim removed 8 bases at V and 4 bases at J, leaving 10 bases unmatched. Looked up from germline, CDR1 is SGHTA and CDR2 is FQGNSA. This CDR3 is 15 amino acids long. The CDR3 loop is CASRLAGGVGETQYF. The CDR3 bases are TGTGCCAGCCGGTTAGCGGGGGGCGTAGGAGAGACCCAGTACTTC.

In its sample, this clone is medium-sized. The CDR3 spells CASSLDGLEAFF. CDR3 nucleotides: TGTGCCAGCAGCCTGGACGGCCTTGAAGCTTTCTTT. The J gene is TRBJ1-1, the V gene TRBV7-3; D call uncertain. The CDR3 has 12 amino acids. In germline, CDR1 is SGHTA, CDR2 FQGTGA. Deletions cut 5 bases from V and 7 bases from J, with 11 bases between.

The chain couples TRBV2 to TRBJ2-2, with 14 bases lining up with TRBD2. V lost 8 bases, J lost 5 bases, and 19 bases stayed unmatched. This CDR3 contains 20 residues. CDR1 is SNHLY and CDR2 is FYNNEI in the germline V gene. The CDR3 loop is CASGGALGGLAGAGTGELFF. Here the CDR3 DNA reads TGTGCCAGCGGGGGCGCGCTTGGGGGACTAGCGGGAGCGGGGACCGGGGAGCTGTTTTTT.

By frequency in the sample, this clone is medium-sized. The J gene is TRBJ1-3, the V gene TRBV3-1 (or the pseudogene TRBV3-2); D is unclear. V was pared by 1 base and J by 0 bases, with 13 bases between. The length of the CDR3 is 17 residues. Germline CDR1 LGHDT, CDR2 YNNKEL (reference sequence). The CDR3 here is CASSQVGRSYSGNTIYF. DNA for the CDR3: TGTGCCAGCAGCCAAGTTGGCCGGTCTTACTCTGGAAACACCATATATTTT.

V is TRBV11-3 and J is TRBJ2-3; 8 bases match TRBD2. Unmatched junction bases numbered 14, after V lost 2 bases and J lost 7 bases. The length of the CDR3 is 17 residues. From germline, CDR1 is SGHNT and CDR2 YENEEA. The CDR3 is CASSLSPAGGYTHTQYF. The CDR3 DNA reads TGTGCCAGCAGCTTAAGCCCTGCGGGGGGATATACTCATACGCAGTATTTT.

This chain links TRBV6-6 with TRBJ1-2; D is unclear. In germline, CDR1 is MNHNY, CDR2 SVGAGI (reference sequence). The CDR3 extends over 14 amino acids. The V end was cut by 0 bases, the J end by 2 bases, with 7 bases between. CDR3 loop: CASSYSLGNYGYTF. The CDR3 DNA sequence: TGTGCCAGCAGTTACTCTCTGGGAAACTATGGCTACACCTTC.

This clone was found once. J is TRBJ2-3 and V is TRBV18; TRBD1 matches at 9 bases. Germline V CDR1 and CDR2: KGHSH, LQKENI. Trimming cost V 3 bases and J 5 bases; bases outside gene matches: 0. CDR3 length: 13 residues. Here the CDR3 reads CASSPTGGDTQYF. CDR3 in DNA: TGTGCCAGCTCACCGACAGGGGGAGATACGCAGTATTTT.

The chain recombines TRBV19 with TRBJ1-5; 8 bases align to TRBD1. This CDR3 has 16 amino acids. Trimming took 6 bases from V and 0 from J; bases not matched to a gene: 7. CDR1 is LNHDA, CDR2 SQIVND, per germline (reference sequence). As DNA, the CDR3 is TGTGCCAGTAGCGACAGGGGCGCATATAGCAATCAGCCCCAGCATTTT. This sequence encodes CASSDRGAYSNQPQHF.

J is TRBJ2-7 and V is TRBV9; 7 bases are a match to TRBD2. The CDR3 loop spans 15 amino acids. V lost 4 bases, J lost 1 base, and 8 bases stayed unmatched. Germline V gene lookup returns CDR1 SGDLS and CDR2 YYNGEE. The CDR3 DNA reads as TGTGCCAGCAGCAAGGGGAGGGCCGGATCCTACGAGCAGTACTTC. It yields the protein CASSKGRAGSYEQYF.

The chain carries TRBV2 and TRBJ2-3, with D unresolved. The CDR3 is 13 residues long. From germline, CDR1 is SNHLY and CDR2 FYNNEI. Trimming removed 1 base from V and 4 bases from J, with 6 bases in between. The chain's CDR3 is CASSEERADTQYF. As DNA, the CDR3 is TGTGCCAGCAGTGAAGAACGGGCAGATACGCAGTATTTT. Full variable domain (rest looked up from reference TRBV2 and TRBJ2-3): EPEVTQTPSHQVTQMGQEVILRCVPISNHLYFYWYRQILGQKVEFLVSFYNNEISEKSEIFDDQFSVERPDGSNFTLKIRSTKLEDSAMYFCASSEERADTQYFGPGTRLTVL.

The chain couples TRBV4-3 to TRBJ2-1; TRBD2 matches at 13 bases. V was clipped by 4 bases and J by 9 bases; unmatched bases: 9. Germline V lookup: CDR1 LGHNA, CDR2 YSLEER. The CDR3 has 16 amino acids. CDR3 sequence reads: CASSRQGLAGDLEQFF. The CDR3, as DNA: TGCGCCAGCAGCCGACAAGGACTAGCGGGAGATCTTGAGCAGTTCTTC.

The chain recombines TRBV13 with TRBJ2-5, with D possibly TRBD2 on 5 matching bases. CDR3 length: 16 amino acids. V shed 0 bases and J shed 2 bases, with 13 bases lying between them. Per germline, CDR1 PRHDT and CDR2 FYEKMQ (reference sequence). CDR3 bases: TGTGCCAGCAGCTTAGGCTTGGGTGGGAGACAAGAGACCCAGTACTTC. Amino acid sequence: CASSLGLGGRQETQYF.

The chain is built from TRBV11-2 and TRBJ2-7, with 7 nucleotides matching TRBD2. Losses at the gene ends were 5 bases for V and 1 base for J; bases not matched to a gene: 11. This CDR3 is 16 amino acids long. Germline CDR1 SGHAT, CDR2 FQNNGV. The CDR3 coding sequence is TGTGCCAGCAGCCCCGTTGGCGGGAGACGATCCTACGAGCAGTACTTC. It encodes CASSPVGGRRSYEQYF. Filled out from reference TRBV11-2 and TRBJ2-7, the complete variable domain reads EAGVAQSPRYKIIEKRQSVAFWCNPISGHATLYWYQQILGQGPKLLIQFQNNGVVDDSQLPKDRFSAERLKGVDSTLKIQPAKLEDSAVYLCASSPVGGRRSYEQYFGPGTRLTVT.

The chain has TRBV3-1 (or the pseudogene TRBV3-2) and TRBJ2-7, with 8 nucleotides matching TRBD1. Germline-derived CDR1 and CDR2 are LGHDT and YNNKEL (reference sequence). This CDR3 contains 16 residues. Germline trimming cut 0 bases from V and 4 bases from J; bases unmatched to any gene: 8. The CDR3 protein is CASSQEERTGFYEQYF. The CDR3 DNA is TGTGCCAGCAGCCAAGAAGAACGGACAGGGTTTTACGAGCAGTACTTC.

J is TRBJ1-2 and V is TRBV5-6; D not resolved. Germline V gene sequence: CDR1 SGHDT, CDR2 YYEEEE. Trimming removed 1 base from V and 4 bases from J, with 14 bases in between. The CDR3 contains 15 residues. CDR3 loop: CASSLYGNDLYGYTF. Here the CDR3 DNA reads TGTGCCAGCAGCTTGTACGGAAACGATCTCTATGGCTACACCTTC.

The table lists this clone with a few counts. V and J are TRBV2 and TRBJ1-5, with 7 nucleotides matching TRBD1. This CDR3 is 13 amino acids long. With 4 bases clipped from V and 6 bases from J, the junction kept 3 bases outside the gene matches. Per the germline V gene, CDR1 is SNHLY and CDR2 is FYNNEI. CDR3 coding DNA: TGTGCCAGCAGTGTAGGGGGCGGTCAGCCCCAGCATTTT. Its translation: CASSVGGGQPQHF.

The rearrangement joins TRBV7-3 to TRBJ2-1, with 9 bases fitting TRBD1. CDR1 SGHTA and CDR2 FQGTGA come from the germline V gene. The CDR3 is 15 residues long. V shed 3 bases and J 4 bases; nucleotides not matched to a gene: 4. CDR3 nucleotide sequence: TGTGCCAGCAGCTTCAGGACAGGGGCATACAATGAGCAGTTCTTC. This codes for CASSFRTGAYNEQFF.

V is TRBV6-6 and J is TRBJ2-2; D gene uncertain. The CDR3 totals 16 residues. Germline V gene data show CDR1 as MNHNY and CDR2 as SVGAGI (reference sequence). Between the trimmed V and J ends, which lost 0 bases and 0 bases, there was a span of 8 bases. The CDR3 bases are TGTGCCAGCAGTTACTCCAGAGCCGCGAACACCGGGGAGCTGTTTTTT. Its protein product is CASSYSRAANTGELFF.

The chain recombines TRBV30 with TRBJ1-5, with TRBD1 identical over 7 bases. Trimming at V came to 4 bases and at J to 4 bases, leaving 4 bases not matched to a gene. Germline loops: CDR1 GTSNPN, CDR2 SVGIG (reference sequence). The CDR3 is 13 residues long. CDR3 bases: TGTGCCTGGACCCCGGACAGGAATCAGCCCCAGCATTTT. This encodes CAWTPDRNQPQHF. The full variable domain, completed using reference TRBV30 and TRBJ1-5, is SQTIHQWPATLVQPVGSPLSLECTVEGTSNPNLYWYRQAAGRGLQLLFYSVGIGQISSEVPQNLSASRPQDRQFILSSKKLLLSDSGFYLCAWTPDRNQPQHFGDGTRLSIL.

The CDR3 is CASSTGQPAGLNSPLHF. The CDR3, as DNA: TGCGCCAGCAGCACGGGACAGCCCGCGGGGCTCAATTCACCCCTCCACTTT. The V gene is TRBV5-1, the J gene TRBJ1-6; 7 bases are a match to TRBD1. Germline V gene sequence: CDR1 SGHRS, CDR2 YFSETQ. The CDR3 has 17 residues. The trim removed 4 bases at V and 7 bases at J, leaving 14 bases unmatched.

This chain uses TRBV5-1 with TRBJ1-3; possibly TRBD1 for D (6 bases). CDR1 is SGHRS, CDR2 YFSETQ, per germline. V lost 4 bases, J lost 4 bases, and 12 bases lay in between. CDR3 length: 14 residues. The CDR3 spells CASSPQGTGNTIYF. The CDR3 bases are TGCGCCAGCAGCCCTCAGGGGACGGGAAACACCATATATTTT.

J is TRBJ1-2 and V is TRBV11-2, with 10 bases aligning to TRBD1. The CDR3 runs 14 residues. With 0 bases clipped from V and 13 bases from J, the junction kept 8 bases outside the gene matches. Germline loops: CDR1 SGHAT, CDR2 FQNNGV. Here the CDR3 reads CASSLDRDRGTGTF. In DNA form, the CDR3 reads TGTGCCAGCAGCTTAGATAGGGACAGGGGTACCGGCACCTTC.